These T cell receptor beta chains were read from a single sample in a study of blood T cell repertoires in COVID-19. Using immunoSEQ multiplex PCR, the repertoire was profiled, and TCRdb retains in-frame clones only, with some absent. The top ten hold roughly 1.1% of the sample, which has 310,000 or so clones, 65% to 85% seen once. Material for sequencing was peripheral blood. The receptor set was obtained from a woman aged 50 to 65 with acute or convalescent COVID-19. Each CDR3 is given with its conserved first and last residue. D genes are given only for firm matches. Part of the rows lack a size; the others show once, few, many or a class for expanded clones.

len	abundance	v_gene	d_gene	j_gene	CDR3aa	CDR3nt
18	many	TRBV4-1	NA	TRBJ1-5	CASSQTDLGFSSNQPQHF	TGCGCCAGCAGCCAAACGGACTTGGGATTTTCTAGCAATCAGCCCCAGCATTTT
15	NA	TRBV7-2	NA	TRBJ1-2	CASSLSHLVDYGYTF	TGTGCCAGCAGCTTAAGCCATCTGGTGGACTATGGCTACACCTTC
14	NA	TRBV7-2	TRBD2	TRBJ2-2	CASSLSGGAGELFF	TGTGCCAGCAGCTTAAGTGGGGGGGCCGGGGAGCTGTTTTTT
17	NA	TRBV18	TRBD1	TRBJ1-3	CASSPGGQGRTGNTIYF	TGTGCCAGCTCACCGGGAGGACAGGGGAGGACTGGAAACACCATATATTTT
18	NA	TRBV11-2	TRBD1	TRBJ2-2	CASSPTGGKFYGTGELFF	TGTGCCAGCAGCCCGACAGGGGGAAAGTTTTATGGCACCGGGGAGCTGTTTTTT
15	few	TRBV9	NA	TRBJ1-3	CASSISGGSGNTIYF	TGTGCCAGCAGCATTAGTGGAGGGTCTGGAAACACCATATATTTT
15	NA	TRBV4-1	NA	TRBJ1-3	CASSRDLQRGYTIYF	TGCGCCAGCAGCCGGGATCTACAAAGAGGGTACACCATATATTTT
15	NA	TRBV7-2	TRBD2	TRBJ2-5	CASSLARLAGETQYF	TGTGCCAGCAGCTTAGCGCGGCTAGCGGGAGAGACCCAGTACTTC
15	few	TRBV30	TRBD2	TRBJ2-1	CAWSKFSGRGNEQFF	TGTGCCTGGAGTAAATTTTCAGGGAGGGGCAATGAGCAGTTCTTC
15	NA	TRBV14	TRBD1	TRBJ1-2	CASSQTGTGAYGYTF	TGTGCCAGCAGCCAGACCGGGACAGGGGCCTATGGCTACACCTTC
14	NA	TRBV6-5	TRBD1	TRBJ2-5	CASSPGGRVETQYF	TGTGCCAGCAGTCCAGGGGGTCGAGTGGAGACCCAGTACTTC
14	NA	TRBV29-1	NA	TRBJ2-5	CSVEEDRGTETQYF	TGCAGCGTTGAAGAGGATCGGGGGACCGAGACCCAGTACTTC
15	NA	TRBV5-6	TRBD1	TRBJ2-7	CASSSLPGQGYEQYF	TGTGCCAGCAGCTCCCTCCCGGGACAGGGCTACGAGCAGTACTTC
14	NA	TRBV6-4	TRBD2	TRBJ2-1	CASSRTSGSNEQFF	TGTGCCAGCAGTAGGACTAGCGGGAGTAATGAGCAGTTCTTC
14	few	TRBV4-1	NA	TRBJ2-2	CASRSGQLTGELFF	TGCGCCAGCAGGAGCGGACAGCTCACCGGGGAGCTGTTTTTT
16	NA	TRBV6-2/TRBV6-3	TRBD2	TRBJ2-3	CASSSRIAGSTDTQYF	TGTGCCAGCAGCTCTAGAATAGCGGGCAGCACAGATACGCAGTATTTT
13	few	TRBV2	NA	TRBJ2-5	CASSREPQETQYF	TGTGCCAGCAGTCGGGAGCCACAAGAGACCCAGTACTTC
15	NA	TRBV18	NA	TRBJ1-6	CASSPRRGEDSPLHF	TGTGCCAGCTCACCGAGGAGGGGAGAGGATTCACCCCTCCACTTT
17	NA	TRBV19	NA	TRBJ1-5	CASTVSPVLIGGQPQHF	TGTGCCAGTACCGTGAGCCCTGTCTTGATAGGCGGACAGCCCCAGCATTTT
13	NA	TRBV3-1/TRBV3-2	NA	TRBJ1-3	CASSEFSGNTIYF	TGTGCCAGCAGCGAGTTCTCTGGAAACACCATATATTTT
16	NA	TRBV4-1	TRBD2	TRBJ2-3	CASSQGGGIGTDTQYF	TGCGCCAGCAGCCAAGGGGGGGGGATCGGCACAGATACGCAGTATTTT
14	NA	TRBV18	NA	TRBJ2-3	CASSPRRETDTQYF	TGTGCCAGCTCACCACGTCGGGAAACAGATACGCAGTATTTT
14	NA	TRBV5-1	TRBD1	TRBJ2-3	CASQGQGQGDTQYF	TGCGCCAGCCAGGGACAGGGCCAAGGAGATACGCAGTATTTT
16	once	TRBV3-1/TRBV3-2	NA	TRBJ1-1	CASSLRGGGEGTEAFF	TGTGCCAGCAGCCTCCGAGGGGGGGGCGAGGGCACTGAAGCTTTCTTT
13	NA	TRBV6-5	TRBD1	TRBJ2-7	CASSLNRGYEQYF	TGTGCCAGCAGTTTGAACAGGGGATACGAGCAGTACTTC
14	NA	TRBV4-1	NA	TRBJ1-1	CASSQENLNTEAFF	TGCGCCAGCAGCCAAGAAAACTTGAACACTGAAGCTTTCTTT
12	NA	TRBV9	NA	TRBJ1-4	CASSPNGEKLFF	TGTGCCAGCAGCCCAAACGGGGAAAAACTGTTTTTT
13	NA	TRBV5-6	NA	TRBJ1-5	CASSLIGGGPQHF	TGTGCCAGCAGCTTGATCGGGGGAGGGCCCCAGCATTTT
15	NA	TRBV5-1	NA	TRBJ2-7	CASSLAGGISYEQYF	TGCGCCAGCAGCTTGGCCGGCGGAATCTCCTACGAGCAGTACTTC
17	NA	TRBV7-8	NA	TRBJ1-4	CASSFGRRGKWDEKLFF	TGTGCCAGCAGCTTCGGGAGGAGGGGGAAATGGGATGAAAAACTGTTTTTT
14	NA	TRBV6-5	TRBD1	TRBJ1-1	CASRTGGGEIEAFF	TGTGCCAGCAGAACCGGAGGGGGCGAAATTGAAGCTTTCTTT
12	NA	TRBV10-3	TRBD1	TRBJ1-2	CAITWTGQGYTF	TGTGCCATCACCTGGACAGGGCAGGGCTACACCTTC
14	NA	TRBV13	NA	TRBJ2-7	CASSPGDTTYEQYF	TGTGCCAGCAGCCCCGGGGACACAACCTACGAGCAGTACTTC